The rows below give T cell receptor beta chains drawn from one sample of a study of blood T cells in healthy people across ages. MiXCR, run by TCRdb on the 5' RACE reads, gives a single entry per CDR3 protein. The sample holds 1.5 million to 2 million distinct CDR3 sequences, 39% seen once. Sequencing was carried out using blood. Every receptor here comes from a human donor in good health. Both conserved end residues are part of each CDR3. The order of the fields is clone size, D gene, V gene, J gene, CDR3 protein, CDR3 DNA. The D gene is left open where the match is weak. Size values are once, few and many counts, or a class for expanded clones, and some rows have none.

clone size: many
D gene: TRBD1
V gene: TRBV5-1
J gene: TRBJ1-2
CDR3 protein: CASSSGQGSYGYTF
CDR3 DNA: TGCGCCAGCAGCTCCGGACAGGGAAGCTATGGCTACACCTTC

clone size: NA
D gene: NA
V gene: TRBV20-1
J gene: TRBJ1-1
CDR3 protein: CSARDLNLNTEAFF
CDR3 DNA: TGCAGTGCTAGAGATCTAAACTTGAACACTGAAGCTTTCTTT

clone size: NA
D gene: TRBD2
V gene: TRBV7-2
J gene: TRBJ2-3
CDR3 protein: CASSSRGTSGTDTQYF
CDR3 DNA: TGTGCCAGCAGCTCAAGAGGGACTAGCGGCACAGATACGCAGTATTTT

clone size: NA
D gene: TRBD2
V gene: TRBV12-3/TRBV12-4
J gene: TRBJ2-3
CDR3 protein: CASTRGLAGGRDTQYF
CDR3 DNA: TGTGCCAGCACCCGAGGACTAGCGGGGGGTAGGGATACGCAGTATTTT

clone size: many
D gene: NA
V gene: TRBV3-1
J gene: TRBJ2-5
CDR3 protein: CASSHGETQYF
CDR3 DNA: TGTGCCAGCAGCCATGGGGAGACCCAGTACTTC

clone size: NA
D gene: TRBD1
V gene: TRBV6-6
J gene: TRBJ2-1
CDR3 protein: CASSNRDRVVNEQFF
CDR3 DNA: TGTGCCAGCAGCAACCGGGACAGGGTGGTCAATGAGCAGTTCTTC

clone size: NA
D gene: TRBD2
V gene: TRBV4-3
J gene: TRBJ2-3
CDR3 protein: CASSQGRRGFTDTQYF
CDR3 DNA: TGCGCCAGCAGCCAAGGGCGGCGGGGGTTCACAGATACGCAGTATTTT

clone size: few
D gene: NA
V gene: TRBV10-2
J gene: TRBJ2-2
CDR3 protein: CASSEHTGELFF
CDR3 DNA: TGCGCCAGCAGTGAGCACACCGGGGAGCTGTTTTTT

clone size: NA
D gene: NA
V gene: TRBV12-3/TRBV12-4
J gene: TRBJ1-2
CDR3 protein: CASSFWSWADYNYGYTF
CDR3 DNA: TGTGCCAGCAGTTTCTGGAGTTGGGCAGATTATAACTATGGCTACACCTTC

clone size: NA
D gene: NA
V gene: TRBV20-1
J gene: TRBJ1-5
CDR3 protein: CSAIPYRAAYSNQPQHF
CDR3 DNA: TGCAGTGCCATCCCGTATAGGGCCGCATATAGCAATCAGCCCCAGCATTTT

clone size: NA
D gene: TRBD1
V gene: TRBV5-1
J gene: TRBJ2-7
CDR3 protein: CASSLGTGVGYEQYF
CDR3 DNA: TGCGCCAGCAGCTTGGGGACAGGGGTGGGCTACGAGCAGTACTTC

clone size: NA
D gene: NA
V gene: TRBV29-1
J gene: TRBJ1-1
CDR3 protein: CSALGGTEAFF
CDR3 DNA: TGCAGCGCGCTTGGGGGGACCGAAGCTTTCTTT